These T cell receptor beta chains were read from a single sample in a study of CD8 T cells in Susac syndrome. MiXCR, run by TCRdb on the immunoSEQ multiplex PCR reads, gives a single entry per CDR3 protein. The sample has 250,000 to 300,000 distinct CDR3 sequences; around 89% are singletons. Source material: CD8+ T cells from PBMCs. Source of these receptors: a human donor with multiple sclerosis. Both conserved end residues are part of each CDR3. Fields, in order: clone size, J gene, V gene, D gene, CDR3 DNA, CDR3 protein. A D gene is named only where the DNA matches it firmly. Only part of the rows carry a size: once, few, many, or a class if the clone is expanded.

>-|TRBJ2-7|TRBV29-1|-
TGCAGCGGGTACTCCGGGGGCTCCTACGAGCAGTACTTC
CSGYSGGSYEQYF
>-|TRBJ1-4|TRBV4-3|-
TGCGCCAGCAGCCAAGATGTAACCGGGACGCCTAATGAAAAACTGTTTTTT
CASSQDVTGTPNEKLFF
>-|TRBJ1-1|TRBV20-1|-
TGCAGTGCGGACAGAGGGGACACTGAAGCTTTCTTT
CSADRGDTEAFF
>few|TRBJ2-7|TRBV25-1|TRBD1
TGTGCCAGCAGCCCCGGGACAGGGGCTTTCGAGCAGTACTTC
CASSPGTGAFEQYF
>-|TRBJ2-1|TRBV6-2/TRBV6-3|TRBD2
TGTGCCAGCAGCTACGGGACTAGCATCAATGAGCAGTTCTTC
CASSYGTSINEQFF
>once|TRBJ1-5|TRBV3-1|-
TGTGCCAGCAGCCAGACCGGGTTCAATCAGCCCCAGCATTTT
CASSQTGFNQPQHF
>-|TRBJ1-2|TRBV5-6|-
TGTGCCAGCAGCTTGGGACGGGCCGGCTATGGCTACACCTTC
CASSLGRAGYGYTF
>-|TRBJ2-3|TRBV7-9|TRBD1
TGTGCCAGCAGCGTCACAGGGGCGGATACGCAGTATTTT
CASSVTGADTQYF
>-|TRBJ2-7|TRBV5-5|-
TGTGCCAGCACCTTGACGCTTGGCTACGAGCAGTACTTC
CASTLTLGYEQYF
>-|TRBJ1-1|TRBV7-9|-
TGTGCCAGCAGTCAACGGACAGACCTCAACACTGAAGCTTTCTTT
CASSQRTDLNTEAFF
>-|TRBJ2-7|TRBV6-5|-
TGTGCCAGCAGTTACAGGGAATCTTCCGAGCAGTACTTC
CASSYRESSEQYF
>-|TRBJ2-1|TRBV10-3|TRBD2
TGTGCCATCAGTGAGGCTCGACTAGCGGGATACTACAATGAGCAGTTCTTC
CAISEARLAGYYNEQFF
>-|TRBJ1-1|TRBV6-4|-
TGTGCCAGCGCGGTTTTTTCAGGGACTGAAGCTTTCTTT
CASAVFSGTEAFF
>-|TRBJ2-1|TRBV5-6|-
TGTGCCAGCAGCTTGGAGCTAGCGCACAATGAGCAGTTCTTC
CASSLELAHNEQFF
>-|TRBJ1-3|TRBV20-1|-
TGCAGTGCTAGCGGGCCCGTATGGGCGGGGGTCTCTGGAAACACCATATATTTT
CSASGPVWAGVSGNTIYF
>-|TRBJ2-7|TRBV7-9|TRBD2
TGTGCCAGCAGCTTTTCAGCGGGAGTAGCCGAGCAGTACTTC
CASSFSAGVAEQYF
>-|TRBJ2-3|TRBV7-2|TRBD2
TGTGCCAGCAGCTTGCAGCGGGGGGGCACAGATACGCAGTATTTT
CASSLQRGGTDTQYF
>-|TRBJ2-2|TRBV30|-
TGTGCCTGGAGTTCACAGGGATCCGGGGAGCTGGTTTTT
CAWSSQGSGELVF
>-|TRBJ2-7|TRBV12-3/TRBV12-4|-
TGTGCCAGCAGTTTTCGGGAAACCTACGAGCAGTACTTC
CASSFRETYEQYF
>-|TRBJ2-1|TRBV6-1|TRBD1
TGTGCCAGCAGTGAACCGCACGGACAGGGTGTGAATGAGCAGTTCTTC
CASSEPHGQGVNEQFF
>-|TRBJ1-5|TRBV30|-
TGTGCCTGGAGTGTAAAGTACAGGCAAAATCAGCCCCAGCATTTT
CAWSVKYRQNQPQHF
>-|TRBJ2-1|TRBV19|-
TGTGCCAGTATTCTTGGCAATGAGCAGTTCTTC
CASILGNEQFF
>-|TRBJ2-2|TRBV7-9|TRBD2
TGTGCCAGCAGCTTAACGATTCTAGCGGGGTCCAACACCGGGGAGCTGTTTTTT
CASSLTILAGSNTGELFF
>-|TRBJ2-3|TRBV27|-
TGTGCCAGCAGTTACGGAGCAGATACGCAGTATTTT
CASSYGADTQYF
>-|TRBJ1-4|TRBV28|TRBD1
TGTGCCAGCACCCCGGACAGGGACCTTGAAAAACTGTTTTTT
CASTPDRDLEKLFF
>-|TRBJ1-2|TRBV15|-
TGTGCCACCAGCAGCGGGACTCTCTATGGCTACACCTTC
CATSSGTLYGYTF
>-|TRBJ2-1|TRBV11-1|-
TGTGCCAGCAGCTTTAACGTCTACAATGAGCAGTTCTTC
CASSFNVYNEQFF
>-|TRBJ2-5|TRBV11-2|-
TGTGCCAGCAGCTTGTTGAGGCCTACCCAGTACTTC
CASSLLRPTQYF
>-|TRBJ1-5|TRBV27|-
TGTGCCAGCAGTTTATACCAGAATCAGCCCCAGCATTTT
CASSLYQNQPQHF
>-|TRBJ1-1|TRBV6-2/TRBV6-3|TRBD1
TGTGCCAGCAGTTACCCAGACGAAGACAGGGTTGGGGCGAATAAGAACACTGAAGCTTTCTTT
CASSYPDEDRVGANKNTEAFF
>-|TRBJ2-2|TRBV2|TRBD2
TGTGCCAGCACTGCTCCCGGTAGCGGGGGGGCCACCGGGGAGCTGTTTTTT
CASTAPGSGGATGELFF
>-|TRBJ2-1|TRBV28|TRBD2
TGTGCCAGCAGTGACACTAGCGGGATAATGAATGAGCAGTTCTTC
CASSDTSGIMNEQFF
>-|TRBJ1-5|TRBV19|-
TGTGCCAGTAGTATAGTGGGCGGACAGCCCCAGCATTTT
CASSIVGGQPQHF
>-|TRBJ1-4|TRBV2|-
TGTGCCAGCAGTGAATTGGGGGGCGTTAATGAAAAACTGTTTTTT
CASSELGGVNEKLFF
>-|TRBJ1-3|TRBV23-1|TRBD1
TGCGCCAGCAGTCCGGACAGGGGCTTCTCTGGAAACACCATATATTTT
CASSPDRGFSGNTIYF
>-|TRBJ2-1|TRBV2|TRBD1
TGTGCCAGCAGCCCGGTGGGACAGGCCCCCTATTTTGACAATGAGCAGTTCTTC
CASSPVGQAPYFDNEQFF
>-|TRBJ2-1|TRBV11-3|TRBD2
TGTGCCAGCAGTTGGGGGACTACCTACGGGAATGAGCAGTTCTTC
CASSWGTTYGNEQFF
>-|TRBJ2-1|TRBV11-2|-
TGTGCCAGCAGCCCCATTCGGACAGACTACAATGAGCAGTTCTTC
CASSPIRTDYNEQFF
>-|TRBJ2-5|TRBV5-1|-
TGCGCCAGCAGCTTGGTGCCCAGGGATCGTCCAGAGACCCAGTACTTC
CASSLVPRDRPETQYF